The next 8 T cell receptor beta chains were all read from a single sample in a study of cytomegalovirus exposure and HLA in healthy donors. Researchers ran the PCR with 60 Vbeta and 13 Jbeta primers. Sequencing was performed with immunoSEQ multiplex PCR; in TCRdb, only in-frame clones are kept and a portion is missing. Of around 130,000 clones in the sample, over 8.5% were seen once. The sample was PBMCs. The receptors were gathered from a woman between 40 and 55 years old in good health and CMV-seropositive.

This clone was observed a few times. The J gene is TRBJ2-3, the V gene TRBV2, with 8 bases matching TRBD1. The V gene end was trimmed by 10 bases and the J gene end by 5 bases; junction bases not matched to a gene: 5. Germline V gene lookup returns CDR1 SNHLY and CDR2 FYNNEI. The CDR3 runs 12 residues. The CDR3 loop is CAKQGELDTQYF. CDR3 sequence (DNA): TGTGCCAAACAGGGGGAACTAGATACGCAGTATTTT.

A few counts support this clone. V and J are TRBV4-1 and TRBJ1-2; 7 bases fit TRBD1. This CDR3 is built from 15 residues. The V gene's germline CDR1 is MGHRA and CDR2 YSYEKL. Germline trimming cut 1 base from V and 4 bases from J; bases unmatched to any gene: 6. The CDR3 here is CASSQVEGAFYGYTF. CDR3 nucleotides: TGCGCCAGCAGCCAAGTAGAGGGGGCCTTCTATGGCTACACCTTC.

The chain has TRBV7-3 and TRBJ2-3; 11 positions agree with TRBD2. V lost 3 bases and J lost 0; bases outside the gene matches: 5. Looked up from germline, CDR1 is SGHTA and CDR2 is FQGTGA. This CDR3 has 17 residues. The CDR3 DNA follows: TGTGCCAGCAGCTTCCTTAGCGGGGGGGCGAGCACAGATACGCAGTATTTT. This translates into CASSFLSGGASTDTQYF.

The chain joins TRBV10-1 to TRBJ1-2; the D gene is possibly TRBD1 (5 bases). Trimming removed 0 bases from V and 8 bases from J, with 13 bases in between. The CDR3 has 14 amino acids. The germline gives CDR1 WNHNN, CDR2 SYGVQD (reference sequence). Here the CDR3 DNA reads TGCGCCAGCAGTGAGTCTGGGACTAGTATGGGCTACACCTTC. Protein sequence: CASSESGTSMGYTF.

This clone came up a few times. This chain connects TRBV19 to TRBJ1-1; D remains unclear. The ends were cut back, 3 bases at V and 1 base at J, with 6 bases in the middle. Germline V gene data show CDR1 as LNHDA and CDR2 as SQIVND (reference sequence). This CDR3 contains 13 residues. The CDR3 loop reads CASSIAENTEAFF. In nucleotides, the CDR3 is TGTGCCAGTAGTATCGCGGAGAACACTGAAGCTTTCTTT.

This clone was picked up a small number of times. The chain carries TRBV5-1 and TRBJ1-1; TRBD1 is a possible D gene (5 bases). The CDR3 length is 14 residues. In germline, CDR1 is SGHRS, CDR2 YFSETQ. Deletions cut 5 bases from V and 4 bases from J, with 15 bases between. The CDR3 spells CASRGATLATEAFF. The DNA of the CDR3 is TGCGCCAGCAGAGGGGCCACGTTGGCCACTGAAGCTTTCTTT.

This clone was seen a handful of times. The rearrangement links TRBV2 to TRBJ1-5; no definite D call. The CDR3 runs to 15 residues. CDR1 SNHLY and CDR2 FYNNEI come from the germline V gene. The V end was cut by 1 base, the J end by 2 bases, with 9 bases between. CDR3 DNA: TGTGCCAGCAGTGAAGGAGTCTCCGGCAATCAGCCCCAGCATTTT. This sequence encodes CASSEGVSGNQPQHF.

There are a few counts of this clone. V and J are TRBV29-1 and TRBJ1-2, with D uncertain. Germline V lookup: CDR1 SQVTM, CDR2 ANQGSEA. The V gene lost 2 bases and the J gene lost 4 bases, with 17 bases spanning the gap. This CDR3 comprises 15 residues. This CDR3 is CSVERWARGGYGYTF. DNA for the CDR3: TGCAGCGTTGAACGGTGGGCTCGGGGAGGCTATGGCTACACCTTC. The full variable domain, in which reference TRBV29-1 and TRBJ1-2 provide the parts outside the CDR3, is SAVISQKPSRDICQRGTSLTIQCQVDSQVTMMFWYRQQPGQSLTLIATANQGSEATYESGFVIDKFPISRPNLTFSTLTVSNMSPEDSSIYLCSVERWARGGYGYTFGSGTRLTVV.